One sample yielded the 4 T cell receptor beta chains listed below, sequenced in a study of blood T cell repertoires in COVID-19. Profiling relied on immunoSEQ multiplex PCR, and the TCRdb table lists in-frame clones only, not all of them. The data contain a few hundred thousand clones, approximately 86% of them singletons. Sequencing was performed on PBMCs or T cells enriched from blood (not recorded which). The source of these receptors is a man between 18 and 35 years old with acute COVID-19.

The chain combines TRBV29-1 with TRBJ2-2; a possible D gene is TRBD2 (6 bases). The CDR3 contains 12 residues. V lost 4 bases and J lost 6, with 9 bases in between. The germline CDR1 and CDR2 sequences are SQVTM and ANQGSEA. As DNA, the CDR3 is TGCAGCGTTGCGGGAGACCCCGGGGAGCTGTTTTTT. It yields the protein CSVAGDPGELFF.

The CDR3 is CASRDRDYYEQYF. CDR3 DNA: TGTGCCAGCAGGGACAGGGATTACTACGAGCAGTACTTC. The chain has TRBV14 and TRBJ2-7, with 8 bases fitting TRBD1. Germline V CDR1 and CDR2: SGHDN, FVKESK. V gave up 6 bases and J gave up 3 bases; unmatched junction bases: 4. There are 13 residues in the CDR3.

The chain couples TRBV25-1 to TRBJ2-1, with 7 bases identical to TRBD2. This CDR3 comprises 15 residues. With V trimmed by 6 bases and J by 3 bases, 8 bases remained unmatched. The V gene's germline CDR1 is MGHDK and CDR2 SYGVNS. Written as DNA, the CDR3 is TGTGCCAGCAGCCCGACTAGCATAGACTACAATGAGCAGTTCTTC. It translates to CASSPTSIDYNEQFF.

The V gene is TRBV5-1, the J gene TRBJ2-1, with 8 bases matching TRBD1. The germline gives CDR1 SGHRS, CDR2 YFSETQ. The CDR3 covers 14 residues. After removal of 4 bases from V and 9 bases from J, the junction contained 9 bases not matched to a gene. Here the CDR3 DNA reads TGCGCCAGCAGCCCTGGACAGGGTCGAGGTGAGCAGTTCTTC. Translation: CASSPGQGRGEQFF.